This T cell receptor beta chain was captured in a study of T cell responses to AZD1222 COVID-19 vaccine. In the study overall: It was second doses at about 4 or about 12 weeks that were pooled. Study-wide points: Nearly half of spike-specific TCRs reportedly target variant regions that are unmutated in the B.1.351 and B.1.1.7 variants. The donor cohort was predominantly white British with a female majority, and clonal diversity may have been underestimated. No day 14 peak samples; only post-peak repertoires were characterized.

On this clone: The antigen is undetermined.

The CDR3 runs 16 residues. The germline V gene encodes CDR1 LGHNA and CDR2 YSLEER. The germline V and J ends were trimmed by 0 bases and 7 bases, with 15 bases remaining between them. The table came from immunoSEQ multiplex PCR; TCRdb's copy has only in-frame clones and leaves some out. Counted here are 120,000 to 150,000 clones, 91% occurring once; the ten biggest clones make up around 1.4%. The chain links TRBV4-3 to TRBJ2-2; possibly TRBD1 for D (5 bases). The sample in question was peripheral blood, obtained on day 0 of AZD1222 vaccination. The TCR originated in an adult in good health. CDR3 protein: CASSQEAGLVGGELFF. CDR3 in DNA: TGCGCCAGCAGCCAAGAAGCAGGGCTAGTCGGCGGGGAGCTGTTTTTT.